The 9 T cell receptor beta chains presented below share a single source sample, sequenced in a study of blood T cell repertoires in COVID-19. TCRdb's copy holds only in-frame clones and misses some; the assay was immunoSEQ multiplex PCR. The sample lists about 70,000 clones; around 75% were seen once. Material for sequencing was peripheral blood. The receptors shown here come from an older man with acute or convalescent COVID-19.

This clone came up a few times. The CDR3 here is CASSPLRGPNEKLFF. The CDR3 DNA sequence: TGCGCCAGCAGCCCGCTCAGGGGGCCTAATGAAAAACTGTTTTTT. The chain uses TRBV5-1 and TRBJ1-4; 8 positions match TRBD1. CDR3 size: 15 residues. Germline V gene lookup returns CDR1 SGHRS and CDR2 YFSETQ. J was trimmed by 3 bases and V by 4 bases; bases with no gene match: 5.

The rearrangement uses TRBV18 and TRBJ1-1, with D hard to call. The CDR3 length is 15 residues. The V gene lost 3 bases and the J gene lost 4 bases, with 15 bases spanning the gap. The germline V gene encodes CDR1 KGHSH and CDR2 LQKENI. CDR3 in DNA: TGTGCCAGCTCACCCTCAGAGGGTGGGTCCACTGAAGCTTTCTTT. Translated, it gives CASSPSEGGSTEAFF.

In its sample, this clone was seen a few times. The chain recombines TRBV3-1 (or the pseudogene TRBV3-2) with TRBJ2-7; 9 bases agree with TRBD1. V trimming: 7 bases; J trimming: 0 bases; junction bases outside the gene matches: 7. This CDR3 spans 15 amino acids. Looked up from germline, CDR1 is LGHDT and CDR2 is YNNKEL (reference sequence). CDR3 region: CASTPGTGSSYEQYF. The DNA of the CDR3 is TGTGCCAGCACCCCGGGGACAGGGAGCTCCTACGAGCAGTACTTC.

This clone was recorded only once. V and J are TRBV5-1 and TRBJ1-1; D unclear. Germline CDR1 reads SGHRS; CDR2 reads YFSETQ. V was trimmed by 5 bases and J by 1 base, leaving 12 bases between them. This CDR3 is 14 amino acids long. The DNA for the CDR3 is TGCGCCAGCAGTCTCGGCCCAGGGAACACTGAAGCTTTCTTT. Protein sequence: CASSLGPGNTEAFF.

DNA of the CDR3: TGTGCCAGCAGCTTAGGCGGAAACAATCAGCCCCAGCATTTT. This translates into CASSLGGNNQPQHF. This chain connects TRBV7-2 to TRBJ1-5; D is ambiguous. The CDR3 has 14 amino acids. V lost 1 base to trimming and J lost 3 bases, with 7 bases between them. CDR1 and CDR2 from the germline V gene are SGHTA and FQGNSA.

This clone turned up a few times. The chain uses TRBV28 and TRBJ1-2, with unresolved D. The CDR3 has 14 amino acids. CDR1 is MDHEN, CDR2 SYDVKM, per germline. The V end lost 3 bases, the J end lost 4 bases, and 12 bases lay between the germline ends. The CDR3 nucleotides are TGTGCCAGCAGTTTGCCATCGACATTCTATGGCTACACCTTC. It translates to CASSLPSTFYGYTF.

As DNA, the CDR3 is TGTGCCAGCAGCATTCAACAGGGTCAGACTTCACCCCTCCACTTT. Translated, it gives CASSIQQGQTSPLHF. The chain employs TRBV7-2 and TRBJ1-6, with D perhaps matching TRBD1 (6 bases). With 5 bases removed from V and 9 bases from J, the gap between germline ends came to 17 bases. The CDR3 sequence is 15 residues long. The V gene's germline CDR1 is SGHTA and CDR2 FQGNSA. Based on the CDR3 plus reference TRBV7-2 and TRBJ1-6, the full variable domain is GAGVSQSPSNKVTEKGKDVELRCDPISGHTALYWYRQSLGQGLEFLIYFQGNSAPDKSGLPSDRFSAERTGGSVSTLTIQRTQQEDSAVYLCASSIQQGQTSPLHFGNGTRLTVT.

The rearrangement links TRBV20-1 to TRBJ1-4; possible D gene TRBD1, 6 bases. Trimming left V 3 bases short and J 2 bases short, with 10 bases between. Germline assignment: CDR1 DFQATT and CDR2 SNEGSKA (reference sequence). The CDR3 loop spans 14 amino acids. CDR3 sequence (DNA): TGCAGTGCTAGTCCTCAGGGGACTAATGAAAAACTGTTTTTT. This translates into CSASPQGTNEKLFF.

This clone appeared a few times. V is TRBV6-6 and J is TRBJ1-2; 7 bases align to TRBD1. J gave up 5 bases and V 2 bases, and 5 bases lay outside the gene matches. This CDR3 region has 14 residues. Germline loops: CDR1 MNHNY, CDR2 SVGAGI (reference sequence). The CDR3 nucleotides are TGTGCCAGCAGTTACACCGGGACAGCATATGGCTACACCTTC. Protein: CASSYTGTAYGYTF.